This T cell receptor (beta chain) was recorded in a study of preoperative IRX-2 immunotherapy in early breast cancer. Sequencing was performed with immunoSEQ multiplex PCR; in TCRdb, only in-frame clones are kept and a portion is missing. The table has fewer than 4,000 clones, more than 65% seen once. V lost 2 bases to trimming and J lost 1 base, with 10 bases between them. Germline assignment: CDR1 SGHNT and CDR2 YENEEA. The CDR3 is 15 amino acids. Treatment described: preoperative locoregional IRX-2 cytokine immunotherapy. The clonotype was recovered from a human donor with breast cancer. Specimen: tumor tissue, collected after IRX-2 immunotherapy. The V gene is TRBV11-3, the J gene TRBJ2-3; D is ambiguous. For the CDR3, the DNA is TGTGCCAGCAGCTTATACCGGGTTGGCACAGATACGCAGTATTTT. Protein: CASSLYRVGTDTQYF.